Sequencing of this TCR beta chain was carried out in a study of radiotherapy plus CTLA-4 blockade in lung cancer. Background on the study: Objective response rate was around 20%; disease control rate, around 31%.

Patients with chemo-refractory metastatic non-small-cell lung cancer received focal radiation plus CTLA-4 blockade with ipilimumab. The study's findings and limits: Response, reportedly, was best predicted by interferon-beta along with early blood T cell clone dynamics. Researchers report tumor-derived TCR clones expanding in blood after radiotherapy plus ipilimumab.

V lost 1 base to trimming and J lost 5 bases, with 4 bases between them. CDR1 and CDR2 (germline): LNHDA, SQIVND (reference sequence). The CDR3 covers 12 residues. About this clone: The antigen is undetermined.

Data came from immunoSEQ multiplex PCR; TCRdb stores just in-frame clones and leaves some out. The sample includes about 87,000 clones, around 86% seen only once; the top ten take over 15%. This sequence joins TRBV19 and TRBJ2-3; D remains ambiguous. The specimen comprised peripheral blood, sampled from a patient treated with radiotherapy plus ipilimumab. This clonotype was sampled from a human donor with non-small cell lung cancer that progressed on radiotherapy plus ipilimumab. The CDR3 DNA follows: TGTGCCAGTAGTATAGGGCGAGATACGCAGTATTTT. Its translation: CASSIGRDTQYF.